The TCR beta chain under discussion was sequenced for a study of cytomegalovirus exposure and HLA in healthy donors. The PCR used 60 Vbeta and 13 Jbeta primers. Data came from immunoSEQ multiplex PCR; TCRdb stores just in-frame clones and leaves some out. The sample lists some 190,000 clones; around four fifths were seen once. Each donor was healthy, and each was a bone marrow donor. A word on this clone: Its antigen is not known.

CDR1 MNHEY and CDR2 SMNVEV come from the germline V gene (reference sequence). V lost 6 bases and J 1 base, leaving 21 bases between the germline ends. This CDR3 region has 17 residues. Study-wide points: TCR sequences were mostly rare, though some public TCRs occurred in many donors. Roughly even sequencing depth across donors was the assumption behind the presence/absence analyses. Trimming of TCR beta V- and J-genes showed a link, identified in a later analysis, to a missense DCLRE1C variant.

The chain recombines TRBV27 with TRBJ1-1; D is unclear. The receptor was isolated from a woman in her 30s in good health and CMV-seronegative. Sequencing was done on a sample of PBMCs. CDR3 nucleotide sequence: TGTGCCAGCAGCAAATTTGGGAGTTTACTGGGGAACACTGAAGCTTTCTTT. It yields the protein CASSKFGSLLGNTEAFF.